Following are 12 T cell receptor beta chains from one sample sequenced in a study of cytomegalovirus exposure and HLA in healthy donors. The PCR employed 60 Vbeta primers together with 13 Jbeta primers. Sequencing was performed with immunoSEQ multiplex PCR; in TCRdb, only in-frame clones are kept and a portion is missing. Of under 200,000 clones in the sample, approximately 78% are singletons; the top ten hold around 1.7%. Sequencing was performed on PBMCs. The origin of the receptors is a woman under 30 in good health and CMV-seronegative.

The chain links TRBV27 to TRBJ2-3, with 7 positions matching TRBD1. CDR3 length: 15 residues. The V segment lost 0 bases and the J segment 4 bases; nucleotides outside the gene matches: 4. Germline lookup yields CDR1 MNHEY and CDR2 SMNVEV (reference sequence). The CDR3 sequence is CASSLSGGLADTQYF. CDR3 coding DNA: TGTGCCAGCAGTTTATCAGGGGGCCTCGCAGATACGCAGTATTTT.

This clone has a handful of counts. This chain joins TRBV6-5 and TRBJ1-5; the D gene is possibly TRBD1 (6 bases). Trimming shortened V by 4 bases and J by 5 bases, and 15 bases separated the two germline ends. This CDR3 comprises 15 residues. Germline V gene lookup returns CDR1 MNHEY and CDR2 SVGAGI. The CDR3 reads CASSLGSGAYQPQHF. Here the CDR3 DNA reads TGTGCCAGCAGTTTGGGATCAGGGGCTTATCAGCCCCAGCATTTT.

The chain employs TRBV6-1 and TRBJ2-1; TRBD1 matches at 8 bases. V lost 2 bases to trimming and J lost 0 bases; unmatched junction nucleotides: 6. The germline V gene encodes CDR1 MNHNS and CDR2 SASEGT. The CDR3 has 17 residues. CDR3 sequence reads: CASSEFRGQSSYNEQFF. The CDR3, as DNA: TGTGCCAGCAGTGAATTCAGGGGGCAAAGCTCCTACAATGAGCAGTTCTTC.

The V and J genes are TRBV4-2 and TRBJ2-3; 8 nucleotides align to TRBD2. Unmatched junction bases numbered 8, after V lost 1 base and J lost 5 bases. Germline CDR1 LGHNA, CDR2 YNFKEQ. The CDR3 has 16 amino acids. The CDR3 nucleotides are TGTGCCAGCAGCCAAGTATTTAGCGGGACCCTAGATACGCAGTATTTT. Translating it yields CASSQVFSGTLDTQYF.

The gene calls are TRBV4-3 and TRBJ2-1, with a weak D call TRBD2 (6 bases). The ends were cut back, 1 base at V and 6 bases at J, with 13 bases in the middle. The V gene's germline CDR1 is LGHNA and CDR2 YSLEER. This CDR3 has 15 amino acids. CDR3 protein: CASSQGATGVNEQFF. CDR3 nucleotides: TGCGCCAGCAGCCAAGGGGCCACGGGAGTCAATGAGCAGTTCTTC.

The V call is TRBV18, the J call TRBJ2-7, with 9 bases identical to TRBD1. Germline V CDR1 and CDR2: KGHSH, LQKENI. The V and J ends lost 5 bases and 1 base, in that order; junction bases with no gene match: 9. CDR3 size: 16 residues. The CDR3 DNA reads as TGTGCCAGCTCAGAAATTGGGACAGGGATATCCTACGAGCAGTACTTC. This translates into CASSEIGTGISYEQYF.

J is TRBJ1-2 and V is TRBV2; D perhaps matches TRBD1 (6 bases). Between the trimmed V and J ends, which lost 6 bases and 7 bases, there was a span of 18 bases. Germline CDR1 is SNHLY and CDR2 is FYNNEI. The CDR3 covers 14 residues. The CDR3 DNA reads TGTGCCAGCAGGACAGGTGGCCCCCTGGTTGGCTACACCTTC. This encodes CASRTGGPLVGYTF.

This clone was seen a few times. V gene TRBV4-3 combines with J gene TRBJ2-1; 8 nucleotides align to TRBD2. Germline loops: CDR1 LGHNA, CDR2 YSLEER. Germline trimming cut 7 bases from V and 0 bases from J; bases unmatched to any gene: 5. The CDR3 covers 15 residues. CDR3 sequence reads: CASNAGGRSYNEQFF. In DNA, the CDR3 is TGCGCCAGCAATGCGGGAGGCCGCTCCTACAATGAGCAGTTCTTC.

This clone was counted a few times. The chain links TRBV28 to TRBJ2-3; 8 bases are a match to TRBD2. V lost 3 bases, J lost 4 bases, and 9 bases stayed unmatched. This CDR3 comprises 16 residues. Germline lookup yields CDR1 MDHEN and CDR2 SYDVKM. The CDR3, as DNA: TGTGCCAGCAGTTTCATCGGCAGCGGGAGTTCAGATACGCAGTATTTT. Translated, it gives CASSFIGSGSSDTQYF. Using reference TRBV28 and TRBJ2-3 for the parts outside the CDR3, the full variable domain is DVKVTQSSRYLVKRTGEKVFLECVQDMDHENMFWYRQDPGLGLRLIYFSYDVKMKEKGDIPEGYSVSREKKERFSLILESASTNQTSMYLCASSFIGSGSSDTQYFGPGTRLTVL.

This clone occurred a few times. Its ends do not fully match the called genes, so a read error is possible. The chain combines TRBV7-7 with TRBJ2-1, with 10 bases identical to TRBD1. CDR1 SSHAT and CDR2 FNYEAQ come from the germline V gene (reference sequence). This CDR3 contains 14 residues. CDR3 in amino acids: CASSPRQGAYEQFF. Written as DNA, the CDR3 is TGTGCTAGCAGCCCTCGACAGGGGGCCTATGAGCAGTTCTTC.

The chain joins TRBV10-3 to TRBJ1-5, with D possibly being TRBD1 (5 bases). Germline CDR1 and CDR2: ENHRY and SYGVKD. The CDR3 covers 16 residues. V dropped 2 bases and J dropped 0 bases, with 11 bases sitting between them. The CDR3 DNA reads as TGTGCCATCAGTGAGGCAGGGCCCTATAGCAATCAGCCCCAGCATTTT. This translates into CAISEAGPYSNQPQHF.

The rearrangement links TRBV28 to TRBJ2-5; no clear D gene. This CDR3 region has 16 residues. Trimming took 3 bases from V and 2 from J, leaving 16 bases between them. The germline CDR1 and CDR2 sequences are MDHEN and SYDVKM. CDR3 in DNA: TGTGCCAGCAGTTTCGAACAGTCCCACCTACAAGAGACCCAGTACTTC. This sequence encodes CASSFEQSHLQETQYF.